The 7 T cell receptor beta chains listed next were all sequenced from one sample in a study of blood T cell repertoires in COVID-19. This table comes from immunoSEQ multiplex PCR, and its TCRdb copy is limited to in-frame clones, with some not included. The table lists 100,000 to 150,000 clones, roughly 80% of them singletons. Specimen: peripheral blood. The receptors originated from a man in his 70s with acute or convalescent COVID-19.

This chain links TRBV11-2 with TRBJ1-2; D possibly corresponds to TRBD1 (5 bases). Trimming cost V 4 bases and J 3 bases, with 18 bases left between them. Germline V gives CDR1 SGHAT, CDR2 FQNNGV. This CDR3 region has 16 residues. CDR3 nucleotides: TGTGCCAGCAGCTCATATGACAGCCAAAACTACTATGGCTACACCTTC. Translated: CASSSYDSQNYYGYTF.

V is TRBV7-8 and J is TRBJ1-3; D is unclear. The CDR3 runs to 13 residues. The germline V and J ends were trimmed by 5 bases and 0 bases, with 5 bases remaining between them. Germline values: CDR1 SGHVS, CDR2 FQNEAQ. CDR3 nucleotide sequence: TGTGCCAGCAGCCTCGTCTCTGGAAACACCATATATTTT. Encoded protein: CASSLVSGNTIYF. The complete variable domain, with remaining parts taken from reference TRBV7-8 and TRBJ1-3, reads GAGVSQSPRYKVAKRGQDVALRCDPISGHVSLFWYQQALGQGPEFLTYFQNEAQLDKSGLPSDRFFAERPEGSVSTLKIQRTQQEDSAVYLCASSLVSGNTIYFGEGSWLTVV.

For the CDR3, the DNA is TGCGCCAGCAGAAATTTCGGGGGATTCCTCGGAGGGGAGCGTGGCTACACCTTC. This gives the protein CASRNFGGFLGGERGYTF. The chain joins TRBV4-1 to TRBJ1-2; tentative D call: TRBD1 (5 bases). The germline gives CDR1 MGHRA, CDR2 YSYEKL. The CDR3 has 18 amino acids. The V end was cut by 6 bases, the J end by 7 bases, with 30 bases between.

The count of this clone is one. At one of its ends the junction is not consistent with the germline gene, which may arise from a read error. The rearrangement joins TRBV10-1 to TRBJ2-2; a weak D match, TRBD1 (6 bases). In germline, CDR1 is WNHNN, CDR2 SYGVQD (reference sequence). This CDR3 spans 16 amino acids. CDR3 coding DNA: TGCGCCAGCAGTGGAGGGCAGGGAAGGGACACCGGGGAGCCGTTTTTT. It specifies CASSGGQGRDTGEPFF.

V gene TRBV4-2 combines with J gene TRBJ2-6; 9 nucleotides match TRBD1. V lost 0 bases, J lost 0 bases, and 9 bases stayed unmatched. The CDR3 has 20 residues. Germline V gives CDR1 LGHNA, CDR2 YNFKEQ. The CDR3 bases are TGTGCCAGCAGCCAAGATCCCCCTCGGGGACAGGGCTCTGGGGCCAACGTCCTGACTTTC. Translated, it gives CASSQDPPRGQGSGANVLTF.

V and J are TRBV2 and TRBJ1-1; 8 positions match TRBD1. V was pared by 5 bases and J by 0 bases, with 8 bases of the junction left unmatched. Germline loops: CDR1 SNHLY, CDR2 FYNNEI. CDR3 length: 16 residues. CDR3 sequence reads: CASSFRTGTMNTEAFF. CDR3 in DNA: TGTGCCAGCAGTTTTAGGACAGGGACCATGAACACTGAAGCTTTCTTT. The complete variable domain, with remaining parts taken from reference TRBV2 and TRBJ1-1, reads EPEVTQTPSHQVTQMGQEVILRCVPISNHLYFYWYRQILGQKVEFLVSFYNNEISEKSEIFDDQFSVERPDGSNFTLKIRSTKLEDSAMYFCASSFRTGTMNTEAFFGQGTRLTVV.

V usage is TRBV5-6 and J usage is TRBJ1-3; possibly TRBD1 for D (6 bases). Trimming shortened V by 4 bases and J by 4 bases, and 18 bases separated the two germline ends. This CDR3 spans 16 amino acids. Germline V lookup: CDR1 SGHDT, CDR2 YYEEEE. The CDR3 region is CASSRFRGAKGNTIYF. In nucleotides, the CDR3 is TGTGCCAGCAGCCGATTTCGGGGGGCAAAAGGAAACACCATATATTTT.